This T cell receptor (beta chain) was recorded in a study of Ad26.COV2.S vaccination and SARS-CoV-2 variants. The overall study: Administration of Ad26.COV2.S was intramuscular, either once or twice 56 days apart. Study outcomes and limitations: In TCR breadth and depth analyses, total T cell responses may have been underestimated. Vaccine recipients showed a spike-specific TCR breadth that was higher than in placebo recipients.

As to treatment: around 19 received Ad26.COV2.S at low or high dose, single or two shots; about 5 received placebo; per-sample allocation not given. Sampling happened 63 days after the first vaccine or placebo injection. In Boston, the donor was an adult between 18-55 years of age. This clone showed up just once. What it recognizes is unknown. Repertoires were generated with immunoSEQ multiplex PCR, while TCRdb's copy carries only in-frame clones and drops some. Of about 680,000 clones listed, more than 70% were seen once; the top ten hold around 1.5%. Trimming left V 0 bases short and J 10 bases short, with 8 bases between. From germline, CDR1 is SGHNT and CDR2 YYREEE (reference sequence). CDR3 length: 11 residues.

The receptor comes from a person aged 18 to 59 who received the Ad26.COV2.S COVID-19 vaccine or a placebo. The sample consisted of peripheral blood, taken in a trial of Ad26.COV2.S vaccine versus placebo. The chain is built from TRBV5-4 and TRBJ2-7; no clear D gene. The CDR3 region has the DNA TGTGCCAGCAGCTTGGGAACCTTACAGTACTTC. It translates to CASSLGTLQYF. The whole variable domain, filled in from reference TRBV5-4 and TRBJ2-7, reads ETGVTQSPTHLIKTRGQQVTLRCSSQSGHNTVSWYQQALGQGPQFIFQYYREEENGRGNFPPRFSGLQFPNYSSELNVNALELDDSALYLCASSLGTLQYFGPGTRLTVT.